Below are 15 T cell receptor beta chains sequenced from a single sample in a study of cytomegalovirus exposure and HLA in healthy donors. PCR employed 60 Vbeta and 13 Jbeta primers. Clones were read by immunoSEQ multiplex PCR, and TCRdb kept only the in-frame ones, dropping some. The table has under 150,000 clones, 70% to 80% seen once. Sequenced: PBMCs. These TCRs come from a woman aged 40 to 50 in good health and CMV-seropositive.

The chain employs TRBV28 and TRBJ1-4, with TRBD1 matching 7 bases. Trimming cost V 6 bases and J 10 bases; bases outside gene matches: 17. The CDR3 runs to 16 residues. Germline CDR1 reads MDHEN; CDR2 reads SYDVKM. For the CDR3, the DNA is TGTGCCAGCAGCCCGGAGGAGAAAGGGGGCTTTGGAAAACTGTTTTTT. Translation gives CASSPEEKGGFGKLFF.

The V and J genes are TRBV6-5 and TRBJ2-1; 12 bases align to TRBD2. The CDR3 covers 14 residues. Germline CDR1 MNHEY, CDR2 SVGAGI. The V and J ends lost 5 bases and 10 bases, in that order; junction bases with no gene match: 6. The CDR3 reads CASSTGLAGIEQFF. The CDR3 DNA reads as TGTGCCAGCAGTACCGGACTAGCGGGAATCGAGCAGTTCTTC.

This clone has more than one count but fewer than ten. This chain connects TRBV5-6 to TRBJ2-2; D is undetermined. CDR1 is SGHDT, CDR2 YYEEEE, per germline. Trimming cost V 1 base and J 7 bases, with 5 bases left between them. The CDR3 length is 12 residues. CDR3 nucleotides: TGTGCCAGCAGCTTGTGGCTCGGGGAGCTGTTTTTT. This sequence encodes CASSLWLGELFF.

The chain has TRBV6-1 and TRBJ1-2, with 10 bases that match TRBD1. Looked up from germline, CDR1 is MNHNS and CDR2 is SASEGT. The trim removed 8 bases at V and 3 bases at J, leaving 3 bases unmatched. The CDR3 has 13 residues. The CDR3 here is CASFGQGDYGYTF. The CDR3 nucleotides read TGTGCCAGCTTCGGACAGGGGGACTATGGCTACACCTTC.

The rearrangement joins TRBV5-1 to TRBJ2-1; 14 bases match TRBD2. Per germline, CDR1 SGHRS and CDR2 YFSETQ. The CDR3 is made up of 15 amino acids. V lost 8 bases, J lost 1 base, and 2 bases stayed unmatched. Written as DNA, the CDR3 is TGCGCCAGTGGGACTAGCGGGAGTTCCTACAATGAGCAGTTCTTC. Its translation: CASGTSGSSYNEQFF.

The rearrangement joins TRBV30 to TRBJ2-1; 10 bases align to TRBD2. CDR3 length: 20 residues. Per germline, CDR1 GTSNPN and CDR2 SVGIG (reference sequence). The J segment lost 6 bases and the V segment lost 0 bases, leaving 20 bases of the junction unmatched. CDR3 nucleotide sequence: TGTGCCTGGAGTGTAAGCCCCTTAATGATAGCGGGAGGCGTTTCCAATGAGCAGTTCTTC. Encoded protein: CAWSVSPLMIAGGVSNEQFF.

This chain connects TRBV15 to TRBJ2-2, with 7 bases identical to TRBD2. Germline CDR1 is LNHNV and CDR2 is YYDKDF (reference sequence). The CDR3 length is 17 residues. Unmatched junction bases numbered 8, after V lost 3 bases and J lost 1 base. CDR3 sequence (DNA): TGTGCCACCAGCAGGGACCTTAGCGGGCTGAACACCGGGGAGCTGTTTTTT. It is translated as CATSRDLSGLNTGELFF.

The chain uses TRBV19 and TRBJ2-3, with 10 bases that match TRBD1. The CDR3 sequence is 16 residues long. The V and J ends lost 6 bases and 4 bases, in that order; junction bases with no gene match: 10. Germline loops: CDR1 LNHDA, CDR2 SQIVND (reference sequence). CDR3: CASRGTGTGAPDTQYF. CDR3 nucleotide sequence: TGTGCCAGTAGGGGAACCGGGACAGGGGCACCAGATACGCAGTATTTT.

This clone was seen a single time. The chain links TRBV19 to TRBJ1-2; possible D gene TRBD1, 6 bases. The CDR3 runs to 12 residues. Trimming took off 7 bases at V and 8 bases at J, with 14 bases between the two ends. The germline V gene has CDR1 LNHDA and CDR2 SQIVND (reference sequence). Here the CDR3 DNA reads TGTGCCAGTACCTCAGGGGTTCGAGGCTACACCTTC. It is translated as CASTSGVRGYTF.

The rearrangement links TRBV19 to TRBJ2-2, with TRBD2 matching over 12 bases. Germline trimming cut 7 bases from V and 5 bases from J; bases unmatched to any gene: 17. This CDR3 spans 19 amino acids. Looked up from germline, CDR1 is LNHDA and CDR2 is SQIVND (reference sequence). In DNA form, the CDR3 reads TGTGCCAGTACCCCGTGGGGGTCGACTAGCGGGAGTAGTACCGGGGAGCTGTTTTTT. Residues: CASTPWGSTSGSSTGELFF.

The rearrangement links TRBV11-1 to TRBJ2-1, with a tentative D call TRBD2 (6 bases). V lost 6 bases and J 9 bases, leaving 12 bases between the germline ends. The CDR3 is 12 amino acids. Germline CDR1 is SGHAT and CDR2 is FQDESV (reference sequence). CDR3 sequence: CASRDSGGEQFF. CDR3 in DNA: TGTGCCAGCAGAGATTCCGGGGGTGAGCAGTTCTTC.

The chain uses TRBV5-1 and TRBJ1-2; no clear D. V was cut by 5 bases and J by 4 bases, with 12 bases left in between. The CDR3 consists of 13 residues. The germline V gene encodes CDR1 SGHRS and CDR2 YFSETQ. DNA of the CDR3: TGCGCCAGCAGGGAGAAAGAGAGCTATGGCTACACCTTC. Its translation is CASREKESYGYTF. Combining the CDR3 with reference TRBV5-1 and TRBJ1-2 gives the whole variable domain KAGVTQTPRYLIKTRGQQVTLSCSPISGHRSVSWYQQTPGQGLQFLFEYFSETQRNKGNFPGRFSGRQFSNSRSEMNVSTLELGDSALYLCASREKESYGYTFGSGTRLTVV.

The chain joins TRBV6-5 to TRBJ2-5, with D tentatively TRBD2 (8 bases). This CDR3 spans 15 amino acids. Germline values: CDR1 MNHEY, CDR2 SVGAGI. The V gene lost 8 bases and the J gene lost 5 bases, with 21 bases spanning the gap. The CDR3 sequence is CASLRTSRGAETQYF. DNA for the CDR3: TGTGCCAGCCTAAGGACTAGCAGGGGGGCGGAGACCCAGTACTTC.

The genes are TRBV29-1 and TRBJ2-1; a weak D match, TRBD2 (6 bases). V was trimmed by 4 bases and J by 8 bases, leaving 18 bases between them. Per the germline V gene, CDR1 is SQVTM and CDR2 is ANQGSEA. The length of the CDR3 is 14 residues. The CDR3 DNA sequence: TGCAGCGTTGGTGGGACTTGGGAAGGGGATGAGCAGTTCTTC. It translates to CSVGGTWEGDEQFF.

In its sample, this clone was seen a few times. The genes are TRBV19 and TRBJ2-1; 11 bases match TRBD2. The length of the CDR3 is 18 residues. V gave up 8 bases and J gave up 8 bases; unmatched junction bases: 20. Germline loops: CDR1 LNHDA, CDR2 SQIVND (reference sequence). CDR3 in amino acids: CASSRLAGLLQDGDEQFF. The DNA for the CDR3 is TGTGCCAGTTCCAGACTAGCGGGACTCTTACAAGACGGGGATGAGCAGTTCTTC.